The entry below describes one T cell receptor (beta chain). Its specific antigen is unknown. No base quality information exists; no much larger clone differs at one position. The CDR3 measures 15 amino acids from cysteine to phenylalanine. Only CDR3 DNA is held: 45 bases, read in frame from base 1. According to the germline V gene, CDR1 reads SGHAT and CDR2 reads FQNNGV. V loses 0 bases, J loses 3 bases, and the germline ends lie 9 bases apart. The sample is drawn from a study of T cell responses to AZD1222 COVID-19 vaccine (dated by TCRdb to about 2021). Looking at the study overall: AZD1222 recipients with second doses at about 4 weeks or about 12 weeks were pooled, because spike-specific TCR depth and breadth did not differ between schedules. A total of approximately 240 trial participants underwent TCR sequencing, of whom about 200 received two doses of AZD1222 and 26 received two doses of the MenACWY control vaccine. Trial participants were enrolled by age into 18-55, 56-69 and 70-plus year subgroups, with roughly 150, 30 and 60 TCR-sequenced participants respectively. The full study reports these points: Most participants were white British and females outnumbered males, and the authors suggested that clonal diversity may have been underestimated. In the small 56-69-year group, the increase in depth fell short of significance, most likely because of low power. Reportedly, close to half of the unique spike-specific TCRs recognized epitopes lying outside the regions that are mutated in the B.1.351 and B.1.1.7 variants. Because no samples from the day 14 peak response were available, repertoires could be characterized only after the peak T cell response. Spike-specific TCR breadth and depth rose significantly after two AZD1222 doses compared with day 0 and with MenACWY recipients. Conclusions about previously exposed vaccinees were limited because only 5 or 6 AZD1222 recipients were SARS-CoV-2 seropositive at baseline. The whole spike protein was spanned by vaccine-associated CD4 TCRs, and dominant responses were seen in regions 160-218 and 743-854.

The CDR3 regions of human TCRbeta chains were analyzed by immunosequencing. The authors' pipeline ran thus. TCRs in the repertoires were compared against a reference library of SARS-CoV-2-specific TCRs that had been generated with the MIRA antigen-specificity platform. Breadth was defined as the fraction of unique TCRs that were SARS-CoV-2-associated, and depth was defined as the fraction of total T cells that were SARS-CoV-2-associated. Using the MIRA data, each spike-specific TCR was assigned both to the spike region to which the TCR was reactive and to a CD4 or CD8 class. Log10-transformed breadth and depth values were compared by one-way ANOVA with Sidak's multiple comparisons tests. As stored in TCRdb, this immuneACCESS dataset retains in-frame rearrangements with V and J assigned. A fraction of the clones does not appear; measured against another copy, unresolved V genes explain less than half of the discrepancy, and the remainder lacks a known reason. V and J calls and clone size follow that table, whereas D and trimming were derived from the DNA. The sample records about 120,000 clones, more than 65% of which are singletons. Clones ranked in the top ten supply around 9.9% of the sample.

What this sample's time point label stands for: baseline before first vaccination. The vaccinee samples were drawn from two UK trials, COV001 and COV002, one of which was a single-blind randomized controlled phase 2/3 trial testing AZD1222 (ChAdOx1 nCoV-19) in healthy adults. For TCRbeta chain sequencing, PBMC samples from trial participants were taken at day 0 and at day 28 after the second dose. The receptor's source is an adult in good health. The V gene is TRBV11-2 and the J gene is TRBJ1-3, with no reliable assignment of the D segment. Here the sequenced sample was peripheral blood, taken on day 0 of AZD1222 vaccination. In nucleotides, the sequence is TGTGCCAGCAGCTTAGATTCGGCGGGTGGAAACACCATATATTTT. This is translated as CASSLDSAGGNTIYF.